A selection of T cell receptor beta chains follows, all from one sample in a study of vaccination and CD4 T cells after COVID-19. TCRdb used MiXCR to reprocess the PCR reads, holding one entry per CDR3 protein. The repertoire has roughly 7,500 distinct CDR3 sequences, around 70% of them found once; the top ten carry 35% to 45%. The antigens these receptors bind are not known. The specimen sequenced was CD4+ T cells from blood, cultured in vitro. These receptors were obtained from a human donor who had recovered from COVID-19. Both conserved end residues are part of each CDR3. D genes are given only for firm matches. For some rows the clone size is stated as once, few or many, or as a class when expanded; others skip it.

abundance	d_gene	v_gene	j_gene	CDR3aa	CDR3nt
-	-	TRBV19	TRBJ1-5	CASSRYILGNQPQHF	TGTGCCAGCAGTCGCTACATCCTGGGCAATCAGCCCCAGCATTTT
few	TRBD1	TRBV27	TRBJ1-2	CASSHQDRGRLRYTF	TGTGCCAGCAGCCACCAGGACAGGGGAAGGTTGCGCTACACCTTC
-	-	TRBV18	TRBJ1-5	CASSPAGNQPQHF	TGTGCCAGCTCACCGGCCGGGAATCAGCCCCAGCATTTT
-	-	TRBV2	TRBJ2-2	CASSPTSNTGELFF	TGTGCCAGCAGCCCCACCTCGAACACCGGGGAGCTGTTTTTT
once	-	TRBV18	TRBJ2-3	CASYRSPMINTQYF	TGTGCCAGCTACCGCTCACCTATGATCAATACGCAGTATTTT
-	-	TRBV27	TRBJ1-5	CASSEIRGQPQHF	TGTGCCAGCAGTGAGATTCGGGGCCAGCCCCAGCATTTT
-	-	TRBV6-5	TRBJ2-7	CASSSGLGGHEQYF	TGTGCCAGCAGTTCGGGACTAGGGGGCCACGAGCAGTACTTC
-	TRBD1	TRBV20-1	TRBJ1-3	CSASQGGNTIYF	TGCAGTGCTTCACAGGGGGGAAACACCATATATTTT
-	TRBD1	TRBV5-1	TRBJ1-1	CASSLARGAIGAEAFF	TGCGCCAGCAGCTTGGCCAGGGGGGCGATAGGAGCTGAAGCTTTCTTT
-	TRBD1	TRBV6-1	TRBJ1-6	CASRDGTGNSPLHF	TGTGCCAGCAGGGATGGGACAGGGAATTCACCCCTCCACTTT
-	-	TRBV7-9	TRBJ1-2	CASSSGGEAYGYTF	TGTGCCAGCAGCTCGGGAGGGGAAGCCTATGGCTACACCTTC
-	-	TRBV7-3	TRBJ1-2	CASSLATGSGYTF	TGTGCCAGCAGCTTAGCAACAGGTTCCGGCTACACCTTC
few	-	TRBV20-1	TRBJ1-2	CSARDEGGRKVYGYTF	TGCAGTGCTAGAGATGAAGGAGGGAGGAAAGTCTATGGCTACACCTTC
-	-	TRBV19	TRBJ1-1	CASSLIPGEVGAFF	TGTGCCAGTAGTCTTATCCCAGGGGAAGTTGGAGCTTTCTTT
-	-	TRBV12-3/TRBV12-4	TRBJ1-5	CASQASNQPQHF	TGTGCCAGCCAAGCCAGCAATCAGCCCCAGCATTTT
-	TRBD1	TRBV7-9	TRBJ1-2	CASSLETGQGGGYTF	TGTGCCAGCAGCTTAGAGACCGGACAGGGCGGTGGCTACACCTTC
-	-	TRBV29-1	TRBJ1-1	CSVLYTEAFF	TGCAGCGTTCTTTACACTGAAGCTTTCTTT